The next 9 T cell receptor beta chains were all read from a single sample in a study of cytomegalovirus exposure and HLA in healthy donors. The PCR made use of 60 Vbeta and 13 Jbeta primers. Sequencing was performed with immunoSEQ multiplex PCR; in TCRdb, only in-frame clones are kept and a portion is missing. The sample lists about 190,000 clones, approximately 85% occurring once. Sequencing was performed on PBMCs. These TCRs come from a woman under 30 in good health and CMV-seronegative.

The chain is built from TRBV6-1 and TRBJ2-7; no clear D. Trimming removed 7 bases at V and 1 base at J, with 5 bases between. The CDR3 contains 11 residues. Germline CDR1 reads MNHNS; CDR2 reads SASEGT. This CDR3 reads CASNESYEQYF. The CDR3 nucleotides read TGTGCCAGCAACGAGTCCTACGAGCAGTACTTC.

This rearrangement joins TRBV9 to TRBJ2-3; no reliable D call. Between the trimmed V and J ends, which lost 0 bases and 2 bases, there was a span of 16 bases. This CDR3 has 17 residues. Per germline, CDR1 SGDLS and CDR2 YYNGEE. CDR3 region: CASSVVNGRYSTDTQYF. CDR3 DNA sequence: TGTGCCAGCAGCGTAGTAAATGGTAGATACTCCACAGATACGCAGTATTTT. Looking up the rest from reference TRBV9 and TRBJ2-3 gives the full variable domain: DSGVTQTPKHLITATGQRVTLRCSPRSGDLSVYWYQQSLDQGLQFLIQYYNGEERAKGNILERFSAQQFPDLHSELNLSSLELGDSALYFCASSVVNGRYSTDTQYFGPGTRLTVL.

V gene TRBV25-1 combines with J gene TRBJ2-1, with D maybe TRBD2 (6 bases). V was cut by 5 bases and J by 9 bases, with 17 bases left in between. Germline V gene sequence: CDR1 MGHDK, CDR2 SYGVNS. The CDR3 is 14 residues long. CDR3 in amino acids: CASSNLSAGPEQFF. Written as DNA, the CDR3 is TGTGCCAGCAGTAATCTCTCGGCGGGACCTGAGCAGTTCTTC.

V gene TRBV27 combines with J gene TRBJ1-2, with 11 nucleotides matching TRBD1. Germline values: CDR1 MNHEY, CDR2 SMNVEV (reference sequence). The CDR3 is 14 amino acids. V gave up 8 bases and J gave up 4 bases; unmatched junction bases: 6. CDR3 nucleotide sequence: TGTGCCAGCCACGGGACAGGGGGGGCCTATGGCTACACCTTC. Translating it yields CASHGTGGAYGYTF.

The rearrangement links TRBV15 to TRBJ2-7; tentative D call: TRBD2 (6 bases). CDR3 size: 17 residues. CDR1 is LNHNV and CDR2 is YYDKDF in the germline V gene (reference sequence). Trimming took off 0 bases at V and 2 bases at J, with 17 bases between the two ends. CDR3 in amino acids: CATSRDRSAGPTYEQYF. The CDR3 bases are TGTGCCACCAGCAGAGATCGGTCGGCGGGGCCCACCTACGAGCAGTACTTC.

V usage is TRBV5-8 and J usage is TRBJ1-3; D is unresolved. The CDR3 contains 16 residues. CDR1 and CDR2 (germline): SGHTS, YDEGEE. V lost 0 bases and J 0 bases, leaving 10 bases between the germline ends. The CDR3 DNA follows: TGTGCCAGCAGCTTGGATCTCGGTCACTCTGGAAACACCATATATTTT. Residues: CASSLDLGHSGNTIYF. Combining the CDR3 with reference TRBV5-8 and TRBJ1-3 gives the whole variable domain EAGVTQSPTHLIKTRGQQATLRCSPISGHTSVYWYQQALGLGLQFLLWYDEGEERNRGNFPPRFSGRQFPNYSSELNVNALELEDSALYLCASSLDLGHSGNTIYFGEGSWLTVV.

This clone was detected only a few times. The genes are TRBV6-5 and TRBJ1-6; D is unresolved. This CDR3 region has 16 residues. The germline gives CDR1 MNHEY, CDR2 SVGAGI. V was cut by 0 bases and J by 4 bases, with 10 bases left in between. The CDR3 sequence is CASSYSPRSYNSPLHF. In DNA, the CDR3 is TGTGCCAGCAGTTACTCTCCACGGTCGTATAATTCACCCCTCCACTTT.

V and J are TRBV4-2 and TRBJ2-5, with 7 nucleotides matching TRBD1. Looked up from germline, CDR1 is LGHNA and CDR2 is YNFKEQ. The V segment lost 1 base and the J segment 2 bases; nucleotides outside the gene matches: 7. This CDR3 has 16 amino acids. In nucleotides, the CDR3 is TGTGCCAGCAGCCAAGCCCAGGGGGACGTGCAAGAGACCCAGTACTTC. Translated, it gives CASSQAQGDVQETQYF.

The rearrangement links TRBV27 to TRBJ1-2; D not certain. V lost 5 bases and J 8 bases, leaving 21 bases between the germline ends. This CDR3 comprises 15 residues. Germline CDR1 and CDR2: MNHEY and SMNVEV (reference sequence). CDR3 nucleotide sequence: TGTGCCAGCAGTGCGGGTAACTTGGACCCCTGGGGCTACACCTTC. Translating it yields CASSAGNLDPWGYTF.